A single sample is the source of the 15 T cell receptor beta chains below, sequenced in a study of blood T cell repertoires in COVID-19. TCRdb keeps only in-frame clones here, not all; method: immunoSEQ multiplex PCR. In the table there are 200,000 or so clones, over 75% of which are singletons. The specimen sequenced was peripheral blood. Receptor source: a woman aged 40 to 55 who had recovered from COVID-19.

The gene calls are TRBV7-7 and TRBJ2-5, with 7 bases lining up with TRBD1. V shed 5 bases and J 5 bases; nucleotides not matched to a gene: 5. CDR1 is SSHAT, CDR2 FNYEAQ, per germline (reference sequence). CDR3 length: 13 residues. The CDR3 coding sequence is TGTGCCAGCAGCGCCACAGGGGCGGAGACCCAGTACTTC. Protein: CASSATGAETQYF.

V usage is TRBV27 and J usage is TRBJ2-7; 7 bases align to TRBD2. V gave up 3 bases and J gave up 4 bases; unmatched junction bases: 6. Germline CDR1 reads MNHEY; CDR2 reads SMNVEV (reference sequence). The CDR3 spans 14 residues. The CDR3 loop is CASSLGASGYEQYF. As DNA, the CDR3 is TGTGCCAGCAGTTTGGGTGCTAGCGGTTACGAGCAGTACTTC.

Only one count was recorded for this clone. CDR3 in DNA: TGCAGTGCTAAGCCCTCGGGAGGCTACACCTTC. Translating it yields CSAKPSGGYTF. The V and J genes are TRBV20-1 and TRBJ1-2, with D unclear. Per the germline V gene, CDR1 is DFQATT and CDR2 is SNEGSKA (reference sequence). The germline V and J ends were trimmed by 4 bases and 8 bases, with 11 bases remaining between them. The CDR3 extends over 11 amino acids.

V is TRBV2 and J is TRBJ2-2; TRBD1 matches 7 bases. The CDR3 covers 15 residues. V dropped 4 bases and J dropped 13; count of bases not matched to a gene: 15. The germline V gene has CDR1 SNHLY and CDR2 FYNNEI. In DNA form, the CDR3 reads TGTGCCAGCAGTGTGGGGAAGGCAGGGGGTATGGGGCTGTTTTTT. It translates to CASSVGKAGGMGLFF.

The J gene is TRBJ1-4, the V gene TRBV2; TRBD1 is a possible D gene (6 bases). Trimming took off 5 bases at V and 4 bases at J, with 11 bases between the two ends. The CDR3 runs 14 residues. The germline V gene has CDR1 SNHLY and CDR2 FYNNEI. The CDR3 DNA reads TGTGCCAGCAGTCGAACAGGGATTAATGAAAAACTGTTTTTT. This sequence encodes CASSRTGINEKLFF.

The V call is TRBV5-1, the J call TRBJ1-1; no firm D call. The CDR3 has 14 amino acids. Germline lookup yields CDR1 SGHRS and CDR2 YFSETQ. Deletions cut 3 bases from V and 0 bases from J, with 9 bases between. The CDR3: CASSSINMNTEAFF. The CDR3 nucleotides read TGCGCCAGCAGCTCCATAAACATGAACACTGAAGCTTTCTTT.

The chain carries TRBV12-5 and TRBJ1-3; D is undetermined. Germline V gene lookup returns CDR1 LGHNT and CDR2 FRNRAP. Trimming shortened V by 3 bases and J by 0 bases, and 9 bases separated the two germline ends. The CDR3 runs 15 residues. In DNA, the CDR3 is TGTGCTAGTGGTTTAGCGGCCAGCTCTGGAAACACCATATATTTT. Translation: CASGLAASSGNTIYF.

This clone occurred a few times. The chain joins TRBV2 to TRBJ2-7; TRBD1 agrees at 8 bases. Germline assignment: CDR1 SNHLY and CDR2 FYNNEI. The CDR3 is 14 amino acids. The V segment lost 8 bases and the J segment 6 bases; nucleotides outside the gene matches: 12. CDR3 in DNA: TGTGCCAGCTCACTGAGGGCAGGGGGCGGCGAGCAGTACTTC. Protein sequence: CASSLRAGGGEQYF.

The chain joins TRBV7-2 to TRBJ2-3; D may be TRBD2 (6 bases). Deletions cut 3 bases from V and 3 bases from J, with 10 bases between. CDR3 size: 14 residues. Germline lookup yields CDR1 SGHTA and CDR2 FQGNSA. CDR3 region: CASSFSGRTDTQYF. The CDR3 DNA reads as TGTGCCAGCAGCTTTAGCGGACGAACAGATACGCAGTATTTT.

CDR3 sequence: CASSPGTSYRTDTQYF. DNA for the CDR3: TGTGCCAGTAGTCCCGGGACTAGCTATCGCACAGATACGCAGTATTTT. The rearrangement links TRBV19 to TRBJ2-3; 9 nucleotides agree with TRBD2. This CDR3 is 16 amino acids long. V trimming: 5 bases; J trimming: 1 base; junction bases outside the gene matches: 7. CDR1 LNHDA and CDR2 SQIVND come from the germline V gene (reference sequence).

This chain joins TRBV25-1 and TRBJ1-2; D is undetermined. The V and J ends lost 3 bases and 8 bases respectively, with 13 bases between them. CDR3 length: 13 amino acids. The germline CDR1 and CDR2 sequences are MGHDK and SYGVNS. The CDR3 loop reads CASSDRLVQGYTF. As DNA, the CDR3 is TGTGCCAGCAGTGATCGCCTCGTTCAGGGCTACACCTTC.

This chain joins TRBV7-9 and TRBJ2-7, with TRBD2 matching 10 bases. The V gene end was trimmed by 5 bases and the J gene end by 1 base; junction bases not matched to a gene: 5. The CDR3 runs 15 residues. Germline values: CDR1 SEHNR, CDR2 FQNEAQ (reference sequence). CDR3 nucleotide sequence: TGTGCCAGCAGCCCCCAAGCGGGAGGGTCCTACGAGCAGTACTTC. Protein: CASSPQAGGSYEQYF. Full variable domain (remainder filled in from reference TRBV7-9 and TRBJ2-7): DTGVSQNPRHKITKRGQNVTFRCDPISEHNRLYWYRQTLGQGPEFLTYFQNEAQLEKSRLLSDRFSAERPKGSFSTLEIQRTEQGDSAMYLCASSPQAGGSYEQYFGPGTRLTVT.

The V and J genes are TRBV11-1 and TRBJ2-1; 9 bases align to TRBD1. This CDR3 has 15 amino acids. V lost 2 bases, J lost 8 bases, and 7 bases stayed unmatched. Germline CDR1 SGHAT, CDR2 FQDESV (reference sequence). The chain's CDR3 is CASSLWGQGHHEQFF. DNA for the CDR3: TGTGCCAGCAGCTTATGGGGACAGGGCCACCATGAGCAGTTCTTC. Supplemented by reference TRBV11-1 and TRBJ2-1, the full variable domain reads EAEVAQSPRYKITEKSQAVAFWCDPISGHATLYWYRQILGQGPELLVQFQDESVVDDSQLPKDRFSAERLKGVDSTLKIQPAELGDSAMYLCASSLWGQGHHEQFFGPGTRLTVL.

J is TRBJ2-5 and V is TRBV6-5, with 8 positions matching TRBD2. The CDR3 loop spans 15 amino acids. Germline loops: CDR1 MNHEY, CDR2 SVGAGI. With V trimmed by 6 bases and J by 5 bases, 11 bases remained unmatched. The CDR3 region is CASRRTSSGGETQYF. In DNA, the CDR3 is TGTGCCAGCAGACGGACTAGCTCAGGCGGGGAGACCCAGTACTTC.

The chain couples TRBV14 to TRBJ2-1; D gene ambiguous. The CDR3 is 14 residues long. Germline V CDR1 and CDR2: SGHDN, FVKESK. V was shortened by 1 base and J by 13 bases, with 17 bases between the two germline ends. Written as DNA, the CDR3 is TGTGCCAGCAGCCAAGTCGCGAGTAGTATTTATCAGTTCTTC. As protein: CASSQVASSIYQFF.